This entry features one T cell receptor (beta chain) sequence. The data were obtained in a study of response to subunit inactivated influenza vaccine. MiXCR, applied by TCRdb to the RT-PCR reads, yields one record per CDR3 protein. The sample carries about 540,000 distinct CDR3 sequences, 20% to 25% recorded once. A further study also used this sample, focusing on T cells expressing NK-cell markers. That work adds: TCR beta libraries carry UMIs added by 5'RACE template switching. The TCR beta repertoires originated in sorted CD3+CD56+NKG2C+, CD3+CD56+NKG2C- and CD3+CD56-NKG2C+ T cells. HCMV serostatus: seven of eight sequenced donors positive, one negative. An anti-gamma-delta TCR antibody confined sorting to alpha-beta TCR T cells across several of the experiments.

Sequencing used CD4+ T cells sorted from PBMCs, obtained 11 to 12 days after vaccination. The sequence derives from a man aged 50 to 59 who received an inactivated influenza vaccine.

CDR3 residues: CATGTVSYNEQFF. The CDR3 nucleotides read TGTGCCACCGGGACAGTCTCCTACAATGAGCAGTTCTTC. V gene TRBV24-1 combines with J gene TRBJ2-1; 7 bases agree with TRBD1. Germline loops: CDR1 KGHDR, CDR2 SFDVKD. The CDR3 runs 13 residues. Unmatched junction bases numbered 1, after V lost 9 bases and J lost 0 bases.